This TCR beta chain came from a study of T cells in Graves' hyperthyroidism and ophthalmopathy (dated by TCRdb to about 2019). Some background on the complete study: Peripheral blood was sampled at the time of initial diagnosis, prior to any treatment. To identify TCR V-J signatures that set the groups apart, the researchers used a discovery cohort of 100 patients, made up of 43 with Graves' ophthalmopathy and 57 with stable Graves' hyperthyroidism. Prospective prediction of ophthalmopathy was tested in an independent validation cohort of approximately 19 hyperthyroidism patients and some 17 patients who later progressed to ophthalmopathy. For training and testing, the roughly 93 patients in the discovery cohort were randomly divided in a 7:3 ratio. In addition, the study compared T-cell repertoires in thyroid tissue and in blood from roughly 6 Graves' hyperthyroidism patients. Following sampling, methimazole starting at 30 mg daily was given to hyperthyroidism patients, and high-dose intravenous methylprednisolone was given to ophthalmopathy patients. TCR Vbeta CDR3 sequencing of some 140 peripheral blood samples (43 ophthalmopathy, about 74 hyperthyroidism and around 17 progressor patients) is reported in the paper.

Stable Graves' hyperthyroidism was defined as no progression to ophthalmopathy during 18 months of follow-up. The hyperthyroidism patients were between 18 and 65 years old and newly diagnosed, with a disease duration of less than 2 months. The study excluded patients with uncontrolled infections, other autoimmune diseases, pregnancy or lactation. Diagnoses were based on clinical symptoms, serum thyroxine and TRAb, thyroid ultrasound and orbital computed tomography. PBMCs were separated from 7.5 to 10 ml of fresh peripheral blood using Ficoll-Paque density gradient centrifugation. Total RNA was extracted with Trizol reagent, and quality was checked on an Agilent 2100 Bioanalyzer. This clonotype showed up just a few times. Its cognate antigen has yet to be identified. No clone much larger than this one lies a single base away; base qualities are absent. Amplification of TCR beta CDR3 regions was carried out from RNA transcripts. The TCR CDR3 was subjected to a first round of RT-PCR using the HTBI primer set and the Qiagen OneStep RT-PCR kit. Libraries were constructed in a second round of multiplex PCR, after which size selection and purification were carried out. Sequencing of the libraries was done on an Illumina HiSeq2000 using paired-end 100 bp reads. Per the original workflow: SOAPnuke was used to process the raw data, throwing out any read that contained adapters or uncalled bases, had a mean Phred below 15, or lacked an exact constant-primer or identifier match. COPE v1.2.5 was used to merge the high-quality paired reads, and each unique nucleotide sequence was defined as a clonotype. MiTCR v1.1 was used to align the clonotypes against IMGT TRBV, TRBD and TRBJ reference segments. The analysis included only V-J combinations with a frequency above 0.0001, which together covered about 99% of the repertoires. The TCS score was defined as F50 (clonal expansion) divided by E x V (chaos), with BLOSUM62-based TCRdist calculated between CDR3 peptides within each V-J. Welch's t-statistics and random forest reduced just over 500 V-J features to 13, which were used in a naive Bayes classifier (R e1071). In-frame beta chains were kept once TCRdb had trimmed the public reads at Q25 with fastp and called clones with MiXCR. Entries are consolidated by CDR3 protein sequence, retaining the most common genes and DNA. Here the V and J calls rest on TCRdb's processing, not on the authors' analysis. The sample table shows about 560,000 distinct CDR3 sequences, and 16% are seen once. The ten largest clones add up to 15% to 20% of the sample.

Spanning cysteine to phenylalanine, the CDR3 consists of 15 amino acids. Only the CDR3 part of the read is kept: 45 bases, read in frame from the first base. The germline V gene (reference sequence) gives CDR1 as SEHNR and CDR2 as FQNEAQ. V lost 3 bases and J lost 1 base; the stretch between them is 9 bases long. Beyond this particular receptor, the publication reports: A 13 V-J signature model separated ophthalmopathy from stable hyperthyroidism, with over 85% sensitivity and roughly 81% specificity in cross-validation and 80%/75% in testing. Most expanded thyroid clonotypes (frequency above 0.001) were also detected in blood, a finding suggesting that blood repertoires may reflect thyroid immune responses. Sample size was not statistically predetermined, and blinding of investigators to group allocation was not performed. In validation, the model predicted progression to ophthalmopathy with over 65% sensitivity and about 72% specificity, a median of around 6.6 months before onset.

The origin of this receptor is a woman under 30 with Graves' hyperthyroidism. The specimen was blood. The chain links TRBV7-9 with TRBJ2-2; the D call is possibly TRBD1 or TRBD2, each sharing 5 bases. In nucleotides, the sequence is TGTGCCAGCAGCTTGGGGACCGTGAACACCGGGGAGCTGTTTTTT. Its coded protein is CASSLGTVNTGELFF. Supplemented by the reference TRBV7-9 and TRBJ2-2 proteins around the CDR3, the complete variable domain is DTGVSQNPRHKITKRGQNVTFRCDPISEHNRLYWYRQTLGQGPEFLTYFQNEAQLEKSRLLSDRFSAERPKGSFSTLEIQRTEQGDSAMYLCASSLGTVNTGELFFGEGSRLTVL.